This T cell receptor beta chain was obtained from a study of T cell responses to AZD1222 COVID-19 vaccine. The V end lost 0 bases, the J end lost 0 bases, and 7 bases lay between the germline ends. Germline-derived CDR1 and CDR2 are SGDLS and YYNGEE. The CDR3 spans 15 residues. Produced via immunoSEQ multiplex PCR; TCRdb's table is partial and in-frame only. The table lists about 140,000 clones, roughly 90% of them singletons. For this clone: What it binds is unknown.

Study findings and constraints: In a largely white British group with more females than males, clonal diversity was possibly underestimated. At baseline, seropositivity was found in only a handful of AZD1222 recipients.

The sequence came from an adult in good health. Sample: peripheral blood, taken on day 0 of AZD1222 vaccination. The chain combines TRBV9 with TRBJ1-3; D ambiguous. As DNA, the CDR3 is TGTGCCAGCAGCGTAGAAGATCTCTCTGGAAACACCATATATTTT. This encodes CASSVEDLSGNTIYF.